Presented here are 30 T cell receptor beta chains from one specimen sequenced in a study of vaccination and CD4 T cells after COVID-19. Treatment reported: roughly ten-day PBMC culture with coronavirus spike peptide pools or control peptides (ViraFEST assay). Their recognized antigens are unknown. Sequencing of cultured CD4+ T cell DNA used the Oncomine TCR Beta short-read assay. TCRdb reprocessed the PCR reads via MiXCR and lists one record per CDR3 protein. The repertoire includes 9,900 or so distinct CDR3 sequences, around 78% of them detected once, and 6% to 9% sits in the top ten. What was sequenced was CD4+ T cells from blood, cultured in vitro. The receptors shown here come from a human donor who had recovered from COVID-19.

V usage is TRBV25-1 and J usage is TRBJ1-1; TRBD1 might be the D (5 bases). The CDR3 has 14 amino acids. V dropped 4 bases and J dropped 5 bases, with 14 bases sitting between them. From germline, CDR1 is MGHDK and CDR2 SYGVNS. The chain's CDR3 is CASSAISGTTEAFF. The CDR3 bases are TGTGCCAGCAGTGCGATATCAGGGACGACTGAAGCTTTCTTT.

This clonotype was seen a handful of times. The gene calls are TRBV7-9 and TRBJ1-1; D is ambiguous. CDR1 is SEHNR, CDR2 FQNEAQ, per germline (reference sequence). The V gene lost 1 base and the J gene lost 2 bases, with 11 bases spanning the gap. The CDR3 spans 15 residues. The CDR3, as DNA: TGTGCCAGCAGCTTAGTAGGCCAGGCCAACACTGAAGCTTTCTTT. As protein: CASSLVGQANTEAFF.

This clonotype was counted between two and nine times. This chain connects TRBV2 to TRBJ1-1; D unclear. Germline CDR1 and CDR2: SNHLY and FYNNEI. Deletions cut 6 bases from V and 1 base from J, with 9 bases between. The CDR3 runs 13 residues. In DNA, the CDR3 is TGTGCCAGCAGGGACTTGAGGAACACTGAAGCTTTCTTT. Translating gives CASRDLRNTEAFF.

V is TRBV5-4 and J is TRBJ2-5; TRBD2 might be the D (6 bases). V was shortened by 0 bases and J by 3 bases, with 12 bases between the two germline ends. This CDR3 is built from 15 residues. Germline loops: CDR1 SGHNT, CDR2 YYREEE (reference sequence). CDR3 sequence: CASSLGLRGKETQYF. The CDR3 region has the DNA TGTGCCAGCAGCTTGGGCCTTCGCGGGAAAGAGACCCAGTACTTC.

This chain uses TRBV19 with TRBJ2-3; TRBD1 agrees at 12 bases. V lost 5 bases to trimming and J lost 3 bases; unmatched junction nucleotides: 9. Germline lookup yields CDR1 LNHDA and CDR2 SQIVND (reference sequence). The CDR3 totals 17 residues. For the CDR3, the DNA is TGTGCCAGTAGTGGATGGGGGACAGGGGGCCAAACAGATACGCAGTATTTT. Amino acid sequence: CASSGWGTGGQTDTQYF.

The gene calls are TRBV11-2 and TRBJ2-7; no clear D. The germline V and J ends were trimmed by 5 bases and 3 bases, with 14 bases remaining between them. This CDR3 has 14 amino acids. Germline-derived CDR1 and CDR2 are SGHAT and FQNNGV. CDR3 sequence: CASSPLDGRYEQYF. CDR3 nucleotide sequence: TGTGCCAGCAGCCCCCTGGACGGGCGCTACGAGCAGTACTTC.

The V and J genes are TRBV28 and TRBJ2-3; maybe TRBD2 (5 bases). Germline lookup yields CDR1 MDHEN and CDR2 SYDVKM. The CDR3 has 15 amino acids. With 1 base removed from V and 2 bases from J, the gap between germline ends came to 10 bases. DNA of the CDR3: TGTGCCAGCAGTTTATCGGCGGAGGTCACAGATACGCAGTATTTT. Translation gives CASSLSAEVTDTQYF.

This clonotype was seen more than once but under ten times. The chain uses TRBV21-1 and TRBJ1-5. TRBV21-1 is reported as a pseudogene. This CDR3 has 14 amino acids. In DNA, the CDR3 is TGTGCCAGCAGCAAAGGGTATAGCAATCAGCCCCAGCATTTT. Amino acids: CASSKGYSNQPQHF.

The V call is TRBV20-1, the J call TRBJ2-2; tentative D call: TRBD1 (6 bases). There are 15 residues in the CDR3. Germline V gene sequence: CDR1 DFQATT, CDR2 SNEGSKA (reference sequence). V was shortened by 5 bases and J by 1 base, with 14 bases between the two germline ends. The CDR3 sequence: CSAPDSSVNTGELFF. The CDR3 DNA sequence: TGCAGTGCTCCGGACAGTTCTGTGAACACCGGGGAGCTGTTTTTT.

This chain links TRBV20-1 with TRBJ1-2; tentative D call: TRBD1 (6 bases). The CDR3 sequence is 14 residues long. Germline-derived CDR1 and CDR2 are DFQATT and SNEGSKA (reference sequence). V lost 3 bases, J lost 5 bases, and 16 bases lay in between. The CDR3 sequence is CSARARTELYGYTF. In nucleotides, the CDR3 is TGCAGTGCTAGGGCCAGGACAGAACTGTATGGCTACACCTTC.

This clonotype was seen only a few times. The chain links TRBV27 to TRBJ1-2, with 8 bases that match TRBD1. CDR1 MNHEY and CDR2 SMNVEV come from the germline V gene (reference sequence). Unmatched junction bases numbered 12, after V lost 5 bases and J lost 7 bases. CDR3 length: 15 residues. The CDR3 coding sequence is TGTGCCAGCAGTCCCCTCGGACAGGGTTTGGGTGGCTACACCTTC. Amino acids: CASSPLGQGLGGYTF.

The V and J genes are TRBV27 and TRBJ1-5; 9 bases match TRBD1. The germline V gene has CDR1 MNHEY and CDR2 SMNVEV (reference sequence). Losses at the gene ends were 4 bases for V and 6 bases for J; bases not matched to a gene: 13. The CDR3 spans 17 residues. Here the CDR3 reads CASSSSRDRVGGQPQHF. For the CDR3, the DNA is TGTGCCAGCAGTTCGTCCCGGGACAGGGTCGGAGGTCAGCCCCAGCATTTT.

J is TRBJ1-1 and V is TRBV6-1, with D unresolved. The CDR3 covers 15 residues. In germline, CDR1 is MNHNS, CDR2 SASEGT. Between the trimmed V and J ends, which lost 7 bases and 7 bases, there was a span of 22 bases. For the CDR3, the DNA is TGTGCCAGCACAAGGAACCTAGCCGAGTCGGGTGAAGCTTTCTTT. Translation gives CASTRNLAESGEAFF.

This clonotype was picked up a small number of times. The rearrangement uses TRBV27 and TRBJ1-1; D is unresolved. Germline loops: CDR1 MNHEY, CDR2 SMNVEV (reference sequence). The length of the CDR3 is 15 residues. Trimming took 4 bases from V and 4 from J, leaving 16 bases between them. The CDR3: CASSSHTTRGTEAFF. The DNA for the CDR3 is TGTGCCAGCAGTTCACACACGACGCGGGGCACTGAAGCTTTCTTT.

The chain employs TRBV6-1 and TRBJ1-5; 7 nucleotides agree with TRBD1. CDR3 length: 16 amino acids. Per the germline V gene, CDR1 is MNHNS and CDR2 is SASEGT. Trimming at V came to 5 bases and at J to 4 bases, leaving 11 bases not matched to a gene. As DNA, the CDR3 is TGTGCCAGCAGTCCCAGGTTCGAGGGGGCAAATCAGCCCCAGCATTTT. Amino acids: CASSPRFEGANQPQHF.

The rearrangement links TRBV24-1 to TRBJ2-1, with 7 bases matching TRBD1. After removal of 1 base from V and 8 bases from J, the junction contained 4 bases not matched to a gene. CDR1 is KGHDR, CDR2 SFDVKD, per germline. The CDR3 consists of 14 residues. In DNA form, the CDR3 reads TGTGCCACCAGTGATTTCTTAGGGGGCGATGAGCAGTTCTTC. Encoded protein: CATSDFLGGDEQFF.

The chain combines TRBV20-1 with TRBJ2-4; no reliable D call. Germline-derived CDR1 and CDR2 are DFQATT and SNEGSKA (reference sequence). This CDR3 contains 12 residues. The V and J ends lost 5 bases and 7 bases respectively, with 12 bases between them. The CDR3 DNA reads TGCAGTGCTCCAAGAGGTGGGAACATTCAGTACTTC. Its protein product is CSAPRGGNIQYF.

The V call is TRBV6-2 or TRBV6-3, the J call TRBJ1-5, with no clear D. With 2 bases removed from V and 7 bases from J, the gap between germline ends came to 6 bases. The CDR3 is 12 amino acids. Germline V gene data show CDR1 as MNHEY and CDR2 as SVGEGT. Here the CDR3 DNA reads TGTGCCAGCAGTTACAATCCCCAGCCCCAGCATTTT. This sequence encodes CASSYNPQPQHF.

This rearrangement joins TRBV7-3 to TRBJ2-3; 10 bases line up with TRBD2. The CDR3 extends over 13 amino acids. Losses at the gene ends were 5 bases for V and 6 bases for J; bases not matched to a gene: 2. Germline assignment: CDR1 SGHTA and CDR2 FQGTGA. CDR3 nucleotides: TGTGCCAGCAGCCTTAGCGGGAGGGATACGCAGTATTTT. It encodes CASSLSGRDTQYF.

Judged by abundance, this clonotype is medium-sized. This rearrangement joins TRBV6-5 to TRBJ2-3, with 9 positions matching TRBD1. Germline CDR1 reads MNHEY; CDR2 reads SVGAGI. The CDR3 is made up of 14 amino acids. After removal of 2 bases from V and 10 bases from J, the junction contained 7 bases not matched to a gene. As DNA, the CDR3 is TGTGCCAGCAGTTACACGGGACAGGGAGCGCCGCAGTATTTT. Translating it yields CASSYTGQGAPQYF.

The rearrangement uses TRBV18 and TRBJ1-1, with D uncertain. V gave up 0 bases and J gave up 1 base, with 6 bases separating them. In germline, CDR1 is KGHSH, CDR2 LQKENI. This CDR3 has 14 residues. CDR3 region: CASSPPGRNTEAFF. The CDR3, as DNA: TGTGCCAGCTCACCACCCGGGAGGAACACTGAAGCTTTCTTT.

The sample holds one count of this clonotype. This chain uses TRBV7-9 with TRBJ1-4; no reliable D call. V was shortened by 4 bases and J by 7 bases, with 16 bases between the two germline ends. CDR1 SEHNR and CDR2 FQNEAQ come from the germline V gene (reference sequence). The CDR3 loop spans 15 amino acids. CDR3 loop: CASSSPSGLSEKLFF. CDR3 nucleotides: TGTGCCAGCAGCTCTCCGTCAGGTCTTAGTGAAAAACTGTTTTTT.

The CDR3 loop reads CSASRGPGTSGRERSYNEQFF. In DNA form, the CDR3 reads TGCAGTGCTAGCAGAGGCCCCGGGACTAGCGGGAGGGAACGCTCCTACAATGAGCAGTTCTTC. The rearrangement joins TRBV20-1 to TRBJ2-1, with 16 positions matching TRBD2. Trimming at V came to 3 bases and at J to 0 bases, leaving 14 bases not matched to a gene. Germline V gene data show CDR1 as DFQATT and CDR2 as SNEGSKA (reference sequence). This CDR3 comprises 21 residues.

The rearrangement joins TRBV7-2 to TRBJ2-7, with 7 bases that match TRBD2. The CDR3 covers 16 residues. J was trimmed by 3 bases and V by 1 base; bases with no gene match: 9. The germline gives CDR1 SGHTA, CDR2 FQGNSA. DNA of the CDR3: TGTGCCAGCAGCTTAGAGGTTATCCAGCGGGGCTACGAGCAGTACTTC. This gives the protein CASSLEVIQRGYEQYF.

This clonotype has more than one count but fewer than ten. The chain is built from TRBV24-1 and TRBJ2-1, with 10 bases lining up with TRBD2. The germline gives CDR1 KGHDR, CDR2 SFDVKD. V lost 9 bases, J lost 6 bases, and 7 bases stayed unmatched. This CDR3 region has 14 residues. In DNA form, the CDR3 reads TGTGCCACCCGGACTAGCGGAACAGGCAATGAGCAGTTCTTC. Protein product: CATRTSGTGNEQFF.

Only one count was recorded for this clonotype. The gene calls are TRBV15 and TRBJ1-2; maybe TRBD1 (5 bases). The V gene lost 0 bases and the J gene lost 4 bases, with 9 bases spanning the gap. Germline CDR1 is LNHNV and CDR2 is YYDKDF (reference sequence). The CDR3 loop spans 14 amino acids. CDR3 sequence reads: CATSRDLGGYGYTF. The CDR3, as DNA: TGTGCCACCAGCAGAGATTTGGGGGGCTATGGCTACACCTTC.

V is TRBV15 and J is TRBJ2-7, with D possibly TRBD2 on 6 matching bases. This CDR3 has 15 residues. Trimming pared 0 bases from V and 5 bases from J, leaving 14 bases between. The germline gives CDR1 LNHNV, CDR2 YYDKDF (reference sequence). The DNA of the CDR3 is TGTGCCACCAGCAGAGAGAGGAGGGGCTGGGACGAGCAGTACTTC. Translated: CATSRERRGWDEQYF.

The rearrangement joins TRBV27 to TRBJ2-5, with 7 bases fitting TRBD1. CDR1 and CDR2 from the germline V gene are MNHEY and SMNVEV (reference sequence). V lost 4 bases to trimming and J lost 5 bases; unmatched junction nucleotides: 1. The CDR3 runs to 12 residues. CDR3 region: CASSSRGETQYF. CDR3 nucleotide sequence: TGTGCCAGCAGTTCCAGGGGGGAGACCCAGTACTTC.

This sequence joins TRBV24-1 and TRBJ2-1, with a tentative D call TRBD1 (5 bases). With 0 bases removed from V and 4 bases from J, the gap between germline ends came to 6 bases. CDR1 KGHDR and CDR2 SFDVKD come from the germline V gene. The CDR3 runs 14 residues. The CDR3 DNA sequence: TGTGCCACCAGTGATTTGGGGGCTTACAATGAGCAGTTCTTC. It encodes CATSDLGAYNEQFF.

This clonotype showed up just once. The rearrangement links TRBV10-1 to TRBJ2-7; tentatively, D is TRBD1 (5 bases). The CDR3 consists of 14 residues. Trimming removed 5 bases at V and 5 bases at J, with 16 bases between. CDR1 WNHNN and CDR2 SYGVQD come from the germline V gene (reference sequence). CDR3 in amino acids: CASSKETDLDEQYF. The CDR3 coding sequence is TGCGCCAGCAGTAAGGAGACAGACCTGGACGAGCAGTACTTC.